The clone carrying this TCR beta chain has only a few counts. Its cognate antigen is unknown. Through a sample-barcoded 5' primer and a J-beta primer mix, a second PCR was run for roughly 7 to 12 cycles. TCRdb independently ran MiXCR on the 5' RACE reads; one entry per CDR3 protein. The data contain about a million distinct CDR3 sequences, roughly 52% of them singletons. This sample was included in a study of blood T cells in healthy people across ages. Whole-study findings and limits: Since the PBMCs were unsorted, naive and antigen-experienced cells could not be conclusively compared. Naive T cell percentage strongly correlated with TCR beta diversity. Older individuals had lower TCR beta diversity per million T cells (the decline was roughly linear).

Healthy Russian Caucasian donors spanned ages about 6 to 100 years. The CDR3 contains 14 residues. V shed 5 bases, J shed 6 bases, and the junction held 6 bases outside the gene matches. The specimen was blood. The chain employs TRBV12-3 or TRBV12-4 and TRBJ2-1; TRBD1 agrees at 8 bases. The TCR comes from a man between 25 and 39 years old in good health. The CDR3 DNA reads as TGTGCCAGCAGTCGGCGACAGGGGCCCAATGAGCAGTTCTTC. Translated: CASSRRQGPNEQFF.